The 16 T cell receptor beta chains presented below share a single source sample, sequenced in a study of radiotherapy plus CTLA-4 blockade in lung cancer. Method: immunoSEQ multiplex PCR; TCRdb's copy keeps in-frame clones and lacks some. Of tens of thousands of clones listed, 88% are singletons. The sample in question was peripheral blood, obtained from a patient treated with radiotherapy plus ipilimumab. These receptors were obtained from a human donor with non-small cell lung cancer whose response to radiotherapy plus ipilimumab could not be evaluated.

The chain employs TRBV7-2 and TRBJ1-6, with a tentative D call TRBD1 (5 bases). Germline-derived CDR1 and CDR2 are SGHTA and FQGNSA. The CDR3 totals 16 residues. V was pared by 1 base and J by 6 bases, with 13 bases between. CDR3 sequence: CASSLGGARLNSPLHF. The CDR3, as DNA: TGTGCCAGCAGCTTAGGTGGGGCCAGACTTAATTCACCCCTCCACTTT.

The genes are TRBV7-9 and TRBJ2-3; D is perhaps TRBD2 (6 bases). Trimming removed 1 base at V and 6 bases at J, with 14 bases between. Germline V CDR1 and CDR2: SEHNR, FQNEAQ (reference sequence). The CDR3 runs to 15 residues. This chain's CDR3 is CASSLDGTPSDTQYF. In DNA, the CDR3 is TGTGCCAGCAGCTTAGACGGGACTCCAAGCGATACGCAGTATTTT.

CDR3 protein: CASSPRLAGARGEQFF. CDR3 sequence (DNA): TGTGCCAGCAGTCCACGACTAGCGGGGGCTCGGGGGGAGCAGTTCTTC. The chain has TRBV13 and TRBJ2-1; 12 bases line up with TRBD2. Germline assignment: CDR1 PRHDT and CDR2 FYEKMQ (reference sequence). V was clipped by 6 bases and J by 10 bases; unmatched bases: 13. The CDR3 is 16 residues long.

The V call is TRBV7-2, the J call TRBJ2-2; TRBD1 aligns across 7 bases. The CDR3 runs 17 residues. Germline trimming cut 0 bases from V and 5 bases from J; bases unmatched to any gene: 9. Germline loops: CDR1 SGHTA, CDR2 FQGNSA. CDR3: CASSLALTGLDTGELFF. The CDR3 DNA reads as TGTGCCAGCAGCTTAGCTTTGACAGGGCTGGATACCGGGGAGCTGTTTTTT.

This clone was detected only a few times. As DNA, the CDR3 is TGTGCCAGCAGCACCCTGACAGGACTCCCCCCGGGCTACACCTTC. Protein product: CASSTLTGLPPGYTF. The chain couples TRBV7-2 to TRBJ1-2; a possible D gene is TRBD1 (6 bases). The CDR3 loop spans 15 amino acids. Trimming shortened V by 5 bases and J by 8 bases, and 21 bases separated the two germline ends. Germline V lookup: CDR1 SGHTA, CDR2 FQGNSA.

This chain uses TRBV29-1 with TRBJ1-1; 7 bases fit TRBD1. V lost 5 bases and J lost 8; bases outside the gene matches: 2. This CDR3 has 10 residues. Germline values: CDR1 SQVTM, CDR2 ANQGSEA. DNA of the CDR3: TGCAGCGTTCAGGGGGGAGAAGCTTTCTTT. Protein sequence: CSVQGGEAFF.

The genes are TRBV27 and TRBJ1-2; 7 positions match TRBD1. Germline CDR1 and CDR2: MNHEY and SMNVEV (reference sequence). The CDR3 is made up of 13 amino acids. The V gene end was trimmed by 2 bases and the J gene end by 8 bases; junction bases not matched to a gene: 5. The CDR3 DNA is TGTGCCAGCAGTTTAACAGGGGTTAGCGGCTACACCTTC. Amino acid sequence: CASSLTGVSGYTF.

The J gene is TRBJ2-5, the V gene TRBV9; TRBD2 aligns across 13 bases. The junction had 3 bases not matched to a gene; V was cut back by 4 bases and J by 0 bases. Germline CDR1 SGDLS, CDR2 YYNGEE. This CDR3 contains 16 residues. The CDR3 loop is CASSRGTSGDQETQYF. The DNA of the CDR3 is TGTGCCAGCAGCAGAGGGACTAGCGGGGACCAAGAGACCCAGTACTTC.

Concerning this clone itself: Other DNA sequences from this sample encode an identical CDR3 as well. The chain combines TRBV28 with TRBJ2-7; 9 bases map to TRBD1. The CDR3 is made up of 14 amino acids. Trimming cost V 2 bases and J 9 bases; bases outside gene matches: 8. Germline loops: CDR1 MDHEN, CDR2 SYDVKM. The CDR3 spells CASSLPGTGTRQYF. The CDR3 DNA reads as TGTGCCAGCAGTTTACCCGGGACAGGGACTCGGCAGTACTTC. The variable domain in full, with the rest retrieved from reference TRBV28 and TRBJ2-7, is DVKVTQSSRYLVKRTGEKVFLECVQDMDHENMFWYRQDPGLGLRLIYFSYDVKMKEKGDIPEGYSVSREKKERFSLILESASTNQTSMYLCASSLPGTGTRQYFGPGTRLTVT.

The chain combines TRBV15 with TRBJ2-5, with TRBD1 matching over 7 bases. Germline CDR1 is LNHNV and CDR2 is YYDKDF (reference sequence). Trimming took 6 bases from V and 3 from J; bases not matched to a gene: 7. The CDR3 extends over 14 amino acids. CDR3 sequence reads: CATRRQGVEETQYF. In nucleotides, the CDR3 is TGTGCCACCAGGAGACAGGGCGTTGAAGAGACCCAGTACTTC. Complete variable domain (other parts from reference TRBV15 and TRBJ2-5): DAMVIQNPRYQVTQFGKPVTLSCSQTLNHNVMYWYQQKSSQAPKLLFHYYDKDFNNEADTPDNFQSRRPNTSFCFLDIRSPGLGDTAMYLCATRRQGVEETQYFGPGTRLLVL.

The chain uses TRBV14 and TRBJ2-4, with TRBD1 matching over 10 bases. Per the germline V gene, CDR1 is SGHDN and CDR2 is FVKESK. Trimming at V came to 3 bases and at J to 4 bases, leaving 6 bases not matched to a gene. This CDR3 region has 16 residues. CDR3 protein: CASSHLRTGGKNIQYF. The CDR3 DNA is TGTGCCAGCAGCCACCTAAGGACAGGGGGGAAAAACATTCAGTACTTC.

The chain couples TRBV6-1 to TRBJ2-1, with 10 bases lining up with TRBD2. The V gene end was trimmed by 0 bases and the J gene end by 12 bases; junction bases not matched to a gene: 17. Germline values: CDR1 MNHNS, CDR2 SASEGT. The CDR3 contains 18 residues. The DNA for the CDR3 is TGTGCCAGCAGTGAAGCTGCTGAGAGCGGGAGGGCTAGTGGATGGCAGTTCTTC. Its protein product is CASSEAAESGRASGWQFF.

This chain connects TRBV19 to TRBJ1-2; no clear D gene. There are 14 residues in the CDR3. From germline, CDR1 is LNHDA and CDR2 SQIVND (reference sequence). With 7 bases removed from V and 2 bases from J, the gap between germline ends came to 14 bases. The CDR3 protein is CASTPQAVNYGYTF. For the CDR3, the DNA is TGTGCCAGTACCCCTCAAGCGGTAAACTATGGCTACACCTTC.

The chain is built from TRBV7-9 and TRBJ2-3; 7 bases are a match to TRBD2. Looked up from germline, CDR1 is SEHNR and CDR2 is FQNEAQ (reference sequence). V trimming: 2 bases; J trimming: 5 bases; junction bases outside the gene matches: 7. The CDR3 is made up of 15 amino acids. The CDR3 region has the DNA TGTGCCAGCAGCTTAATTGGCGGGGGAGGAGATACGCAGTATTTT. This codes for CASSLIGGGGDTQYF. The variable domain in full, completed from reference TRBV7-9 and TRBJ2-3, reads DTGVSQNPRHKITKRGQNVTFRCDPISEHNRLYWYRQTLGQGPEFLTYFQNEAQLEKSRLLSDRFSAERPKGSFSTLEIQRTEQGDSAMYLCASSLIGGGGDTQYFGPGTRLTVL.

This chain uses TRBV6-6 with TRBJ2-7, with D hard to call. The CDR3 spans 14 residues. Per the germline V gene, CDR1 is MNHNY and CDR2 is SVGAGI (reference sequence). V lost 0 bases and J 0 bases, leaving 6 bases between the germline ends. Written as DNA, the CDR3 is TGTGCCAGCAGTTACTCCCCTCTCTCCTACGAGCAGTACTTC. Protein sequence: CASSYSPLSYEQYF.

This rearrangement joins TRBV7-2 to TRBJ1-2; D is uncertain. V lost 6 bases and J lost 4, with 12 bases in between. Per the germline V gene, CDR1 is SGHTA and CDR2 is FQGNSA. The CDR3 runs 13 residues. The CDR3 DNA is TGTGCCAGCAGACTTGACGGGTTCTATGGCTACACCTTC. It encodes CASRLDGFYGYTF.